This TCR beta chain comes out of a study of blood T cell repertoires in COVID-19. Turning to the study itself: T cells, B-cell-depleted T cells, or PBMCs supplied cDNA or gDNA.

Methods used by the authors: Reference gene primer amplification in the assay estimated nucleated cell counts. Method: immunoSEQ multiplex PCR; TCRdb's copy keeps in-frame clones and lacks some. For V, J and clone size, that table is used; D and trimming come from the DNA. The table has around 250,000 clones, about 80% seen once. Germline CDR1 and CDR2: LNHDA and SQIVND (reference sequence). The CDR3 extends over 14 amino acids. The V and J ends lost 3 bases and 1 base respectively, with 9 bases between them. Worth noting for this clone: The same CDR3 also results from other DNA sequences found in this sample.

The source is a man over 45 with active or convalescent COVID-19. The material sequenced was peripheral blood. This chain joins TRBV19 and TRBJ1-1; D unresolved. CDR3 nucleotides: TGTGCCAGTAGTATTGGGCAAGCGAACACTGAAGCTTTCTTT. Protein product: CASSIGQANTEAFF. Filled out from reference TRBV19 and TRBJ1-1, the complete variable domain reads DGGITQSPKYLFRKEGQNVTLSCEQNLNHDAMYWYRQDPGQGLRLIYYSQIVNDFQKGDIAEGYSVSREKKESFPLTVTSAQKNPTAFYLCASSIGQANTEAFFGQGTRLTVV.